These T cell receptor beta chains were read from a single sample in a study of OX40 agonist ivuxolimab in advanced cancers. The repertoire was sequenced with immunoSEQ multiplex PCR; TCRdb's copy has only in-frame clones and lacks some. The sample yields about 47,000 clones, 70% to 90% seen once. Sequenced material: CD4+ or CD8+ T cells sorted from blood, taken in a trial of the OX40 agonist ivuxolimab. Source of these receptors: an adult with an advanced solid tumor such as melanoma, head and neck, liver or kidney cancer. Both conserved end residues are part of each CDR3. A D gene is named only where the DNA matches it firmly. A clone size is listed for some rows: how often the clone was seen (once, few, many), or a class if it is expanded.

few	TRBV7-2	NA	TRBJ1-3	CASSLPEARAGNTIYF	TGTGCCAGCAGCCTCCCGGAAGCGAGGGCTGGAAACACCATATATTTT
NA	TRBV18	NA	TRBJ2-7	CASSPRQDHGEQYF	TGTGCCAGCTCACCAAGGCAGGATCACGGCGAGCAGTACTTC
NA	TRBV7-9	NA	TRBJ2-7	CASSLSFGVDSGSYEQYF	TGTGCCAGCAGCTTAAGTTTTGGGGTTGACAGCGGATCCTACGAGCAGTACTTC
NA	TRBV7-2	NA	TRBJ1-5	CASGLQGYQPQHF	TGTGCCAGCGGCCTACAGGGCTATCAGCCCCAGCATTTT
NA	TRBV29-1	TRBD2	TRBJ2-5	CSVAGGRQETQYF	TGCAGCGTTGCGGGGGGGCGACAAGAGACCCAGTACTTC
NA	TRBV9	NA	TRBJ2-3	CASSVHPGLNTDTQYF	TGTGCCAGCAGCGTCCACCCGGGACTCAACACAGATACGCAGTATTTT
NA	TRBV20-1	NA	TRBJ2-3	CSAPADTQYF	TGCAGTGCTCCGGCAGATACGCAGTATTTT
NA	TRBV7-9	NA	TRBJ1-5	CASSFGPSAGQPQHF	TGTGCCAGCAGCTTTGGACCGAGCGCTGGCCAGCCCCAGCATTTT
NA	TRBV4-1	NA	TRBJ2-1	CASSQELIGPDRPYNEQFF	TGCGCCAGCAGCCAAGAGTTGATCGGACCGGATCGTCCCTACAATGAGCAGTTCTTC
NA	TRBV5-1	NA	TRBJ1-1	CASSYTGNEAFF	TGCGCCAGCAGCTACACAGGGAATGAAGCTTTCTTT
NA	TRBV18	NA	TRBJ1-1	CASSPEALKPFVAFF	TGTGCCAGCTCACCAGAGGCCCTTAAACCCTTCGTTGCTTTCTTT
once	TRBV15	TRBD2	TRBJ2-7	CATSRGRGGYEQYF	TGTGCCACCAGCAGAGGGCGGGGGGGATACGAGCAGTACTTC
NA	TRBV29-1	NA	TRBJ2-2	CSVDGENTGELFF	TGCAGCGTTGATGGCGAAAACACCGGGGAGCTGTTTTTT
NA	TRBV19	NA	TRBJ1-5	CASSIERGRGAMDQPQHF	TGTGCCAGTAGTATAGAGAGGGGAAGGGGGGCAATGGATCAGCCCCAGCATTTT
many	TRBV7-8	NA	TRBJ1-5	CASSPLIGRQFQQPQHF	TGTGCCAGCAGCCCCTTGATCGGCCGACAGTTCCAACAGCCCCAGCATTTT
NA	TRBV4-1	TRBD1	TRBJ1-1	CASSRQQGANTEAFF	TGCGCCAGCAGCCGGCAACAGGGGGCAAACACTGAAGCTTTCTTT
NA	TRBV7-2	TRBD1	TRBJ1-1	CASSTYRGTEAFF	TGTGCCAGCAGCACCTACAGGGGGACTGAAGCTTTCTTT
NA	TRBV7-8	NA	TRBJ2-7	CASSLAGAIYEQYF	TGTGCCAGCAGCTTAGCGGGGGCGATCTACGAGCAGTACTTC
NA	TRBV7-9	TRBD1	TRBJ2-7	CASSSRDRNYEQYF	TGTGCCAGCAGCTCCCGGGACAGGAACTACGAGCAGTACTTC
NA	TRBV29-1	NA	TRBJ1-4	CSVDFGQPNEKLFF	TGCAGCGTTGATTTTGGACAGCCTAATGAAAAACTGTTTTTT
NA	TRBV29-1	NA	TRBJ2-3	CSVGLTGVDTQYF	TGCAGCGTTGGTTTGACAGGTGTAGATACGCAGTATTTT
few	TRBV5-6	NA	TRBJ2-7	CASSLLAAGPSYEQYF	TGTGCCAGCAGCTTGTTAGCTGCGGGGCCCTCCTACGAGCAGTACTTC
NA	TRBV14	NA	TRBJ2-3	CASSPRNPTDTQYF	TGTGCCAGCAGCCCCCGAAACCCAACAGATACGCAGTATTTT
NA	TRBV28	NA	TRBJ1-2	CASSFLTAKKNGYTF	TGTGCCAGCAGTTTCTTGACAGCAAAAAAAAATGGCTACACCTTC
NA	TRBV6-4	NA	TRBJ1-4	CASSLQGEKLFF	TGTGCCAGCAGCCTTCAGGGTGAAAAACTGTTTTTT
NA	TRBV13	NA	TRBJ1-1	CASSLGQEATEAFF	TGTGCCAGCAGCTTAGGTCAAGAAGCGACTGAAGCTTTCTTT
NA	TRBV6-6	TRBD2	TRBJ2-3	CASRGLAGISTDTQYF	TGTGCCAGCCGGGGACTAGCGGGTATTAGCACAGATACGCAGTATTTT